This record looks at one T cell receptor (beta chain) sequence and its context. Its antigen is undetermined. This sample was included in a study of blood T cells in healthy people across ages. Study-level background: Template switching picked up about one barcoded beta molecule for each two T cells. Study results and caveats: Getting older went along with TCR beta diversity per million T cells dropping roughly linearly.

Then a second PCR, running about 7 to 11 cycles, was carried out with a sample-barcoded 5' primer and a J-beta primer mix. From the 5' RACE reads, TCRdb called clonotypes with MiXCR, one entry per CDR3 protein. The sample records about 510,000 distinct CDR3 sequences, about 29% being singletons. This CDR3 contains 14 residues. Germline V gene sequence: CDR1 SNHLY, CDR2 FYNNEI. V lost 6 bases and J 8 bases, leaving 17 bases between the germline ends. The data were also submitted as part of a second study, on T cells of mothers and their children. In that study: Slightly higher but non-significant overlap marked related mother-child pairs versus unrelated pairs.

The sample taken for sequencing was blood. This receptor was taken from a boy aged 2-9 years in good health. This chain connects TRBV2 to TRBJ2-1, with D possibly being TRBD1 or TRBD2 (5 bases each). Here the CDR3 reads CASSRVGARDEQFF. CDR3 in DNA: TGTGCCAGCAGCAGGGTGGGAGCGCGGGATGAGCAGTTCTTC.